Each of the 15 T cell receptor beta chains below was sequenced from the same sample in a study of cytomegalovirus exposure and HLA in healthy donors. Both 60 Vbeta primers and 13 Jbeta primers went into the PCR. TCRdb keeps only in-frame clones here, not all; method: immunoSEQ multiplex PCR. The sample has some 130,000 clones; 70% to 85% are singletons. Sequenced: PBMCs. These receptors all come from a male donor in good health and CMV-seropositive.

The rearrangement uses TRBV6-1 and TRBJ1-4; D is uncertain. Germline CDR1 MNHNS, CDR2 SASEGT. V shed 5 bases and J shed 0 bases, with 10 bases lying between them. The CDR3 runs 15 residues. CDR3 nucleotides: TGTGCCAGCAGTCGAATAGTGACAACTAATGAAAAACTGTTTTTT. Protein product: CASSRIVTTNEKLFF.

This clone was counted between two and nine times. V usage is TRBV25-1 and J usage is TRBJ1-1, with 8 bases matching TRBD1. V lost 3 bases and J lost 0; bases outside the gene matches: 6. Germline lookup yields CDR1 MGHDK and CDR2 SYGVNS. The CDR3 is 16 residues long. This CDR3 is CASSDRDRKMNTEAFF. The CDR3 DNA sequence: TGTGCCAGCAGTGATCGGGACAGGAAAATGAACACTGAAGCTTTCTTT.

This clone has just a few counts. The genes are TRBV5-4 and TRBJ1-1, with D unclear. The CDR3 totals 15 residues. Germline values: CDR1 SGHNT, CDR2 YYREEE (reference sequence). Trimming stripped 1 base from V and 3 bases from J, with 13 bases between. The CDR3 DNA is TGTGCCAGCAGCTTGAAGCGGGGAGCGGACACTGAAGCTTTCTTT. Translated, it gives CASSLKRGADTEAFF. Full variable domain (rest looked up from reference TRBV5-4 and TRBJ1-1): ETGVTQSPTHLIKTRGQQVTLRCSSQSGHNTVSWYQQALGQGPQFIFQYYREEENGRGNFPPRFSGLQFPNYSSELNVNALELDDSALYLCASSLKRGADTEAFFGQGTRLTVV.

J is TRBJ1-2 and V is TRBV7-9, with D possibly matching TRBD1 (5 bases). The CDR3 consists of 13 residues. Germline values: CDR1 SEHNR, CDR2 FQNEAQ (reference sequence). V was cut by 2 bases and J by 5 bases, with 9 bases left in between. The CDR3 nucleotides read TGTGCCAGCAGCTTAATCCAGGGTTATGGCTACACCTTC. It specifies CASSLIQGYGYTF. The full variable domain, rest sourced from reference TRBV7-9 and TRBJ1-2, is DTGVSQNPRHKITKRGQNVTFRCDPISEHNRLYWYRQTLGQGPEFLTYFQNEAQLEKSRLLSDRFSAERPKGSFSTLEIQRTEQGDSAMYLCASSLIQGYGYTFGSGTRLTVV.

The rearrangement links TRBV7-8 to TRBJ1-1; no definite D call. This CDR3 region has 13 residues. The germline CDR1 and CDR2 sequences are SGHVS and FQNEAQ. Trimming pared 1 base from V and 11 bases from J, leaving 14 bases between. CDR3 protein: CASSLDRGIGAFF. In DNA form, the CDR3 reads TGTGCCAGCAGCTTAGATCGGGGAATCGGTGCTTTCTTT. Full variable domain (missing parts from reference TRBV7-8 and TRBJ1-1): GAGVSQSPRYKVAKRGQDVALRCDPISGHVSLFWYQQALGQGPEFLTYFQNEAQLDKSGLPSDRFFAERPEGSVSTLKIQRTQQEDSAVYLCASSLDRGIGAFFGQGTRLTVV.

This clone was seen a few times. The CDR3 coding sequence is TGTGCCAGCAGGGGGCGAGCAGATACGCAGTATTTT. Protein sequence: CASRGRADTQYF. V gene TRBV6-5 combines with J gene TRBJ2-3; a weak D match, TRBD1 (5 bases). Germline V gene sequence: CDR1 MNHEY, CDR2 SVGAGI. Trimming pared 6 bases from V and 4 bases from J, leaving 8 bases between. The length of the CDR3 is 12 residues.

This clone was detected only a few times. The rearrangement joins TRBV6-5 to TRBJ1-2, with D uncertain. Germline lookup yields CDR1 MNHEY and CDR2 SVGAGI. CDR3 length equals 15 residues. Trimming pared 0 bases from V and 4 bases from J, leaving 12 bases between. CDR3 DNA sequence: TGTGCCAGCAGTTACTCTTCGGTGGGAGGCTATGGCTACACCTTC. This encodes CASSYSSVGGYGYTF.

Comment on this clone: At one boundary the junction diverges from the germline segment, which might be a read error. This chain connects TRBV28 to TRBJ1-4, with unresolved D. The germline V gene encodes CDR1 MDHEN and CDR2 SYDVKM. The CDR3 contains 12 residues. The chain's CDR3 is CASSSGNEELFF. The CDR3 bases are TGTGCCAGCAGTTCCGGGAATGAAGAACTGTTTTTT.

This clone came up a few times. The rearrangement uses TRBV2 and TRBJ2-2; 7 positions match TRBD1. J was trimmed by 4 bases and V by 4 bases; bases with no gene match: 6. CDR1 and CDR2 (germline): SNHLY, FYNNEI. The CDR3 consists of 15 residues. The CDR3 coding sequence is TGTGCCAGCAGTGCGGGGACAGCCACCACCGGGGAGCTGTTTTTT. Amino acid sequence: CASSAGTATTGELFF.

The gene calls are TRBV25-1 and TRBJ2-7, with D perhaps matching TRBD1 (6 bases). Looked up from germline, CDR1 is MGHDK and CDR2 is SYGVNS. The CDR3 contains 13 residues. Trimming pared 5 bases from V and 3 bases from J, leaving 11 bases between. The CDR3 DNA reads TGTGCCAGCAGTACCACAGGGCACTACGAGCAGTACTTC. It specifies CASSTTGHYEQYF.

This chain joins TRBV6-6 and TRBJ2-2, with 7 nucleotides matching TRBD1. The V gene's germline CDR1 is MNHNY and CDR2 SVGAGI (reference sequence). The CDR3 extends over 15 amino acids. Germline trimming cut 5 bases from V and 3 bases from J; bases unmatched to any gene: 6. DNA of the CDR3: TGTGCCAGCAGTCCACAGGGGCTGCACACCGGGGAGCTGTTTTTT. It encodes CASSPQGLHTGELFF.

The chain uses TRBV14 and TRBJ2-1; 8 nucleotides line up with TRBD2. This CDR3 has 15 amino acids. Germline values: CDR1 SGHDN, CDR2 FVKESK. Trimming took 7 bases from V and 3 from J; bases not matched to a gene: 8. CDR3 in DNA: TGTGCCAGCAACGGGTGGGGACTAGTCTACAATGAGCAGTTCTTC. Its protein product is CASNGWGLVYNEQFF.

The J gene is TRBJ2-1, the V gene TRBV7-2; D might be TRBD2 (6 bases). This CDR3 is 15 amino acids long. V was clipped by 5 bases and J by 0 bases, with 11 bases between them. Germline CDR1 SGHTA, CDR2 FQGNSA. The CDR3: CASSGSRDSYNEQFF. The DNA of the CDR3 is TGTGCCAGCAGCGGGTCGCGGGACTCCTACAATGAGCAGTTCTTC.

This clone came up a few times. V usage is TRBV11-2 and J usage is TRBJ1-1, with D unresolved. V lost 2 bases to trimming and J lost 3 bases, with 10 bases between them. The length of the CDR3 is 14 residues. Germline lookup yields CDR1 SGHAT and CDR2 FQNNGV. CDR3 coding DNA: TGTGCCAGCAGCTTAAACATAGCGTACACTGAAGCTTTCTTT. This encodes CASSLNIAYTEAFF.

The chain recombines TRBV19 with TRBJ1-1; TRBD1 agrees at 7 bases. Germline CDR1 LNHDA, CDR2 SQIVND (reference sequence). The CDR3 is made up of 14 amino acids. Germline trimming cut 6 bases from V and 7 bases from J; bases unmatched to any gene: 11. CDR3: CASRTTGTPLEAFF. The CDR3 DNA is TGTGCCAGTAGAACGACAGGGACGCCGCTTGAAGCTTTCTTT.